This T cell receptor (beta chain) emerged from a study of OX40 agonist ivuxolimab in advanced cancers. Study details: Prior therapy, whether anti-PD-1, anti-PD-L1 or anti-CTLA-4, was allowed, and approximately 37% had some.

The data were produced by immunoSEQ multiplex PCR, yet TCRdb's version contains in-frame clones alone and is incomplete. The table lists over 45,000 clones, roughly 88% of them singletons. Sequencing used CD4+ or CD8+ T cells sorted from blood, obtained in a trial of the OX40 agonist ivuxolimab. The receptor was isolated from an adult with an advanced solid tumor such as melanoma, head and neck, liver or kidney cancer.

Here the CDR3 reads CASSSSGTTTDTQYF. In DNA form, the CDR3 reads TGTGCCAGCAGCTCCAGCGGGACCACCACAGATACGCAGTATTTT. The genes are TRBV7-2 and TRBJ2-3; TRBD2 matches 7 bases. The CDR3 consists of 15 residues. Germline V lookup: CDR1 SGHTA, CDR2 FQGNSA. Trimming cost V 4 bases and J 2 bases; bases outside gene matches: 6.